Shown below are 28 T cell receptor beta chains from a single sample sequenced in a study of sequential checkpoint blockade in melanoma. This table comes from immunoSEQ multiplex PCR, and its TCRdb copy is limited to in-frame clones, with some not included. This sample has roughly 31,000 clones, with approximately 86% found just once. Treatment reported: randomized to nivolumab then ipilimumab (arm A) or the reverse (arm B). Sample: CD8+ T cells sorted from blood (inferred from file names), taken from a patient given nivolumab and ipilimumab in sequence. The receptor set was obtained from a human donor with melanoma.

The V gene is TRBV7-9, the J gene TRBJ1-2; 8 bases are a match to TRBD1. V trimming: 1 base; J trimming: 7 bases; junction bases outside the gene matches: 2. Germline-derived CDR1 and CDR2 are SEHNR and FQNEAQ (reference sequence). This CDR3 is 13 amino acids long. Here the CDR3 reads CASSLGQGIGYTF. CDR3 DNA sequence: TGTGCCAGCAGCTTAGGACAGGGGATTGGCTACACCTTC. Looking up the rest from reference TRBV7-9 and TRBJ1-2 gives the full variable domain: DTGVSQNPRHKITKRGQNVTFRCDPISEHNRLYWYRQTLGQGPEFLTYFQNEAQLEKSRLLSDRFSAERPKGSFSTLEIQRTEQGDSAMYLCASSLGQGIGYTFGSGTRLTVV.

This rearrangement joins TRBV7-2 to TRBJ1-5; 8 bases match TRBD1. Unmatched junction bases numbered 7, after V lost 3 bases and J lost 6 bases. The CDR3 contains 15 residues. Germline CDR1 and CDR2: SGHTA and FQGNSA. CDR3 residues: CASSFLTGVGQPQHF. The CDR3 nucleotides are TGTGCCAGCAGCTTTCTGACAGGGGTAGGTCAGCCCCAGCATTTT. Based on the CDR3 plus reference TRBV7-2 and TRBJ1-5, the full variable domain is GAGVSQSPSNKVTEKGKDVELRCDPISGHTALYWYRQSLGQGLEFLIYFQGNSAPDKSGLPSDRFSAERTGGSVSTLTIQRTQQEDSAVYLCASSFLTGVGQPQHFGDGTRLSIL.

The chain is built from TRBV10-2 and TRBJ2-1; D unresolved. The CDR3 runs to 16 residues. Deletions cut 6 bases from V and 0 bases from J, with 15 bases between. Per the germline V gene, CDR1 is WSHSY and CDR2 is SAAADI. The CDR3 nucleotides are TGCGCCAGCAGGAATAGCTTCAAGAGCTCCTACAATGAGCAGTTCTTC. The encoded protein is CASRNSFKSSYNEQFF.

This sequence joins TRBV6-5 and TRBJ2-1; TRBD2 is a possible D gene (6 bases). The CDR3 contains 13 residues. The germline gives CDR1 MNHEY, CDR2 SVGAGI. V was trimmed by 6 bases and J by 6 bases, leaving 12 bases between them. The CDR3 loop is CASSQGLRNEQFF. CDR3 sequence (DNA): TGTGCCAGCAGCCAGGGACTTCGCAATGAGCAGTTCTTC.

CDR3 sequence reads: CASRDPGTGESTEAFF. The CDR3 coding sequence is TGTGCCAGCAGGGATCCCGGGACAGGGGAGAGCACTGAAGCTTTCTTT. V gene TRBV7-6 combines with J gene TRBJ1-1, with 10 bases that match TRBD1. CDR3 length: 16 residues. Trimming cost V 6 bases and J 4 bases; bases outside gene matches: 11. Germline loops: CDR1 SGHVS, CDR2 FNYEAQ.

The chain joins TRBV4-1 to TRBJ2-7; 14 bases agree with TRBD2. After removal of 4 bases from V and 3 bases from J, the junction contained 5 bases not matched to a gene. This CDR3 is 16 amino acids long. Germline V gene lookup returns CDR1 MGHRA and CDR2 YSYEKL. As DNA, the CDR3 is TGCGCCAGCAGCCCCGGGACTAGCGGGGGCCGCTACGAGCAGTACTTC. Encoded protein: CASSPGTSGGRYEQYF.

This clone was seen a single time. This rearrangement joins TRBV9 to TRBJ2-2, with 12 nucleotides matching TRBD2. In germline, CDR1 is SGDLS, CDR2 YYNGEE. The CDR3 has 19 residues. The J segment lost 0 bases and the V segment lost 3 bases, leaving 9 bases of the junction unmatched. The CDR3 loop is CASSGLWTSGVANTGELFF. DNA of the CDR3: TGTGCCAGCAGCGGTTTATGGACTAGCGGGGTCGCGAACACCGGGGAGCTGTTTTTT.

The rearrangement links TRBV2 to TRBJ1-4; no firm D call. This CDR3 region has 12 residues. Germline loops: CDR1 SNHLY, CDR2 FYNNEI. Trimming cost V 6 bases and J 7 bases, with 9 bases left between them. CDR3 DNA: TGTGCCAGCAGGCAACTAAGTGAAAAACTGTTTTTT. Translated, it gives CASRQLSEKLFF.

The J gene is TRBJ1-1, the V gene TRBV27; the D gene is possibly TRBD1 (5 bases). Trimming pared 5 bases from V and 4 bases from J, leaving 14 bases between. The CDR3 has 14 amino acids. Germline V lookup: CDR1 MNHEY, CDR2 SMNVEV (reference sequence). The CDR3 spells CASSITGGGTEAFF. The CDR3 coding sequence is TGTGCCAGCAGTATCACCGGGGGGGGCACTGAAGCTTTCTTT.

This clone is a singleton in its sample. The rearrangement links TRBV28 to TRBJ2-3, with unresolved D. CDR3 length: 15 amino acids. The V gene's germline CDR1 is MDHEN and CDR2 SYDVKM. The V end lost 5 bases, the J end lost 1 base, and 13 bases lay between the germline ends. As DNA, the CDR3 is TGTGCCAGCAGTAGTTCGGGTGAGGGCACAGATACGCAGTATTTT. Protein sequence: CASSSSGEGTDTQYF.

This sequence joins TRBV27 and TRBJ1-2; D may be TRBD1 (6 bases). The germline V gene encodes CDR1 MNHEY and CDR2 SMNVEV (reference sequence). The CDR3 extends over 14 amino acids. V was shortened by 8 bases and J by 5 bases, with 18 bases between the two germline ends. In nucleotides, the CDR3 is TGTGCCAGCGCGTCGGGACACCCAGGGTATGGCTACACCTTC. Amino acid sequence: CASASGHPGYGYTF.

The chain is built from TRBV19 and TRBJ1-5; 7 nucleotides align to TRBD1. The germline V gene encodes CDR1 LNHDA and CDR2 SQIVND (reference sequence). The CDR3 is 16 amino acids. V gave up 4 bases and J gave up 2 bases; unmatched junction bases: 8. The CDR3 DNA reads TGTGCCAGTAGTACGAACAGGGGTTTCGGCAATCAGCCCCAGCATTTT. This sequence encodes CASSTNRGFGNQPQHF.

This clone has just a few counts. This chain's CDR3 is CASTPDSYGYTF. DNA of the CDR3: TGTGCCAGTACCCCGGACAGCTATGGCTACACCTTC. The gene calls are TRBV19 and TRBJ1-2; the D gene is possibly TRBD1 (6 bases). Looked up from germline, CDR1 is LNHDA and CDR2 is SQIVND (reference sequence). Trimming pared 7 bases from V and 4 bases from J, leaving 10 bases between. CDR3 length: 12 residues.

The gene calls are TRBV30 and TRBJ1-4; D is unclear. The CDR3 loop spans 16 amino acids. From germline, CDR1 is GTSNPN and CDR2 SVGIG (reference sequence). V shed 3 bases and J shed 3 bases, with 17 bases lying between them. This CDR3 is CAWRSGVRFSNEKLFF. The CDR3 DNA reads TGTGCCTGGAGGTCCGGGGTTCGGTTCTCTAATGAAAAACTGTTTTTT. The full variable domain, rest sourced from reference TRBV30 and TRBJ1-4, is SQTIHQWPATLVQPVGSPLSLECTVEGTSNPNLYWYRQAAGRGLQLLFYSVGIGQISSEVPQNLSASRPQDRQFILSSKKLLLSDSGFYLCAWRSGVRFSNEKLFFGSGTQLSVL.

The chain recombines TRBV12-5 with TRBJ2-7, with 11 positions matching TRBD1. CDR1 LGHNT and CDR2 FRNRAP come from the germline V gene. V shed 2 bases, J shed 5 bases, and the junction held 8 bases outside the gene matches. The CDR3 runs 16 residues. Here the CDR3 DNA reads TGTGCTAGTGGTTTGCCGGGGACAGGGGGATCTCACGAGCAGTACTTC. It translates to CASGLPGTGGSHEQYF.

V and J are TRBV5-1 and TRBJ1-2; 8 positions agree with TRBD1. The CDR3 covers 17 residues. In germline, CDR1 is SGHRS, CDR2 YFSETQ. V shed 0 bases, J shed 7 bases, and the junction held 14 bases outside the gene matches. For the CDR3, the DNA is TGCGCCAGCAGCTTGGGTCCGCAGGGGGCAGGTGTTGGTGGCTACACCTTC. Protein sequence: CASSLGPQGAGVGGYTF.

The genes are TRBV28 and TRBJ1-5, with TRBD1 identical over 8 bases. Germline values: CDR1 MDHEN, CDR2 SYDVKM. The ends lost 5 bases at V and 3 bases at J; junction bases unmatched: 6. The CDR3 has 15 residues. The DNA of the CDR3 is TGTGCCAGCAGTCTAGGACAGGGCAACAATCAGCCCCAGCATTTT. Translating it yields CASSLGQGNNQPQHF.

CDR3: CASSEMGSGEQYF. The CDR3 DNA sequence: TGTGCCAGCAGCGAGATGGGGTCAGGGGAGCAGTACTTC. The V call is TRBV9, the J call TRBJ2-5; perhaps TRBD1 as D (6 bases). Trimming cost V 3 bases and J 11 bases, with 17 bases left between them. Germline V CDR1 and CDR2: SGDLS, YYNGEE. This CDR3 is 13 amino acids long. Full variable domain (remainder filled in from reference TRBV9 and TRBJ2-5): DSGVTQTPKHLITATGQRVTLRCSPRSGDLSVYWYQQSLDQGLQFLIQYYNGEERAKGNILERFSAQQFPDLHSELNLSSLELGDSALYFCASSEMGSGEQYFGPGTRLLVL.

V gene TRBV27 combines with J gene TRBJ2-3; 8 bases are a match to TRBD1. CDR1 and CDR2 (germline): MNHEY, SMNVEV (reference sequence). The CDR3 length is 14 residues. The junction had 6 bases not matched to a gene; V was cut back by 6 bases and J by 4 bases. CDR3 residues: CASRLTGGPDTQYF. CDR3 nucleotides: TGTGCCAGCAGACTTACAGGGGGGCCAGATACGCAGTATTTT.

This rearrangement joins TRBV28 to TRBJ1-5; D is possibly TRBD1 (5 bases). Germline V lookup: CDR1 MDHEN, CDR2 SYDVKM. The CDR3 has 17 amino acids. Trimming took 5 bases from V and 0 from J, leaving 17 bases between them. The CDR3 protein is CASSPPFDSYSNQPQHF. In DNA, the CDR3 is TGTGCCAGCAGTCCTCCCTTCGACAGCTATAGCAATCAGCCCCAGCATTTT.

This clone was counted a single time. V usage is TRBV6-5 and J usage is TRBJ2-7; the match to TRBD1 covers 7 bases. Germline assignment: CDR1 MNHEY and CDR2 SVGAGI. Trimming removed 2 bases from V and 1 base from J; junction bases left unmatched: 5. This CDR3 has 15 residues. CDR3 nucleotides: TGTGCCAGCAGTTACGCAGGGGGACAATCCTACGAGCAGTACTTC. The encoded protein is CASSYAGGQSYEQYF.

The J gene is TRBJ1-2, the V gene TRBV18, with TRBD1 matching 7 bases. The CDR3 is made up of 14 amino acids. J gave up 4 bases and V 3 bases, and 5 bases lay outside the gene matches. Germline CDR1 and CDR2: KGHSH and LQKENI. Here the CDR3 reads CASSPITGVYGYTF. The CDR3 DNA sequence: TGTGCCAGCTCACCGATCACAGGGGTCTATGGCTACACCTTC.

The V call is TRBV7-9, the J call TRBJ2-1; TRBD2 matches 11 bases. J was trimmed by 12 bases and V by 1 base; bases with no gene match: 8. This CDR3 spans 15 amino acids. Germline-derived CDR1 and CDR2 are SEHNR and FQNEAQ (reference sequence). The CDR3 DNA is TGTGCCAGCAGCTTAGAAACTAGCGGGGGCTCAGGGCAGTTCTTC. Its translation is CASSLETSGGSGQFF. The whole variable domain, remainder taken from reference TRBV7-9 and TRBJ2-1, is DTGVSQNPRHKITKRGQNVTFRCDPISEHNRLYWYRQTLGQGPEFLTYFQNEAQLEKSRLLSDRFSAERPKGSFSTLEIQRTEQGDSAMYLCASSLETSGGSGQFFGPGTRLTVL.

The J gene is TRBJ2-3, the V gene TRBV2; 9 nucleotides align to TRBD1. J was trimmed by 4 bases and V by 4 bases; bases with no gene match: 6. Germline CDR1 SNHLY, CDR2 FYNNEI. The CDR3 has 15 amino acids. CDR3: CASSADRGRADTQYF. In DNA form, the CDR3 reads TGTGCCAGCAGTGCCGACAGGGGGAGGGCAGATACGCAGTATTTT.

The chain employs TRBV19 and TRBJ1-5; D is possibly TRBD1 (5 bases). Germline CDR1 and CDR2: LNHDA and SQIVND (reference sequence). CDR3 length: 15 amino acids. Deletions cut 0 bases from V and 5 bases from J, with 11 bases between. The CDR3 coding sequence is TGTGCCAGTAGTATAGACAGGGTCGGTGATCAGCCCCAGCATTTT. Residues: CASSIDRVGDQPQHF.

The genes are TRBV7-8 and TRBJ2-3, with 8 bases fitting TRBD2. The CDR3 spans 17 residues. The V gene end was trimmed by 0 bases and the J gene end by 0 bases; junction bases not matched to a gene: 5. The V gene's germline CDR1 is SGHVS and CDR2 FQNEAQ. The CDR3 protein is CASSLALAVTSTDTQYF. CDR3 DNA: TGTGCCAGCAGCTTAGCACTAGCGGTAACTAGCACAGATACGCAGTATTTT. The full variable domain, with the rest looked up from reference TRBV7-8 and TRBJ2-3, is GAGVSQSPRYKVAKRGQDVALRCDPISGHVSLFWYQQALGQGPEFLTYFQNEAQLDKSGLPSDRFFAERPEGSVSTLKIQRTQQEDSAVYLCASSLALAVTSTDTQYFGPGTRLTVL.

The gene calls are TRBV4-1 and TRBJ1-2, with D perhaps TRBD1 (6 bases). CDR1 is MGHRA, CDR2 YSYEKL, per germline. The CDR3 covers 15 residues. Trimming left V 4 bases short and J 6 bases short, with 18 bases between. DNA of the CDR3: TGCGCCAGCAGCCTTCGGGACATTTTCCCTAATGGCTACACCTTC. Translated, it gives CASSLRDIFPNGYTF.

This clone turned up a few times. The gene calls are TRBV9 and TRBJ2-7, with TRBD2 matching over 10 bases. The trim removed 0 bases at V and 4 bases at J, leaving 7 bases unmatched. The CDR3 contains 16 residues. Per germline, CDR1 SGDLS and CDR2 YYNGEE. The CDR3 DNA follows: TGTGCCAGCAGCGTAGCTCCACTACTAGCGGGGTACGAGCAGTACTTC. Translated, it gives CASSVAPLLAGYEQYF.